Given below is one T cell receptor (beta chain) in context. Its antigen is still unknown. This sample is part of a study of cytomegalovirus exposure and HLA in healthy donors. Vbeta (60) and Jbeta (13) primers were used in the PCR. Generated by immunoSEQ multiplex PCR, the TCRdb table keeps only in-frame clones and is missing some. The table has 55,000 to 75,000 clones, roughly 81% seen once; the top ten hold approximately 10%. V shed 4 bases, J shed 1 base, and the junction held 3 bases outside the gene matches. The germline V gene has CDR1 SGHRS and CDR2 YFSETQ. CDR3 size: 15 residues. General study results and limits: V- and J-gene trimming in TCR beta was tied to a missense DCLRE1C variant by an analysis performed later. The likely explanation for a cluster of highly shared sequence variants was sequencing artifact. Common viral pathogens were later found to be apparently linked to several of the most significant clusters. Highest at DRB1 and lowest at HLA-C, TCR association rates differed among HLA loci in a later analysis.

This chain connects TRBV5-1 to TRBJ2-7, with 12 positions matching TRBD2. This sequence originates from a human donor in good health. Material for sequencing was PBMCs. The CDR3 bases are TGCGCCAGCAGCGGGGGACTAGCGGGTTCCTACGAGCAGTACTTC. Protein: CASSGGLAGSYEQYF.